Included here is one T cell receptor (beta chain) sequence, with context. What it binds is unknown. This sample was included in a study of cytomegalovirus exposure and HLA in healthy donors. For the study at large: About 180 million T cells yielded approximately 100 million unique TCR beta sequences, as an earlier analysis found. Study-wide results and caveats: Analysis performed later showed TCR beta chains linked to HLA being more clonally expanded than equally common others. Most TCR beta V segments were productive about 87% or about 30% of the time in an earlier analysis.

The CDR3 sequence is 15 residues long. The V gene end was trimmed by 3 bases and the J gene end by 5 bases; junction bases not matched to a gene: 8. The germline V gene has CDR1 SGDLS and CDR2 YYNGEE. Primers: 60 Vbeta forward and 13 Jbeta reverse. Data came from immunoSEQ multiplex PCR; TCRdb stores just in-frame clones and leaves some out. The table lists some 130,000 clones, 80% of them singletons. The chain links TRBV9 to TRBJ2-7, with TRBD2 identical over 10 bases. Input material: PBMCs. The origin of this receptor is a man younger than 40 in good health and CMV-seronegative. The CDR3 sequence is CASSAIAGGMDEQYF. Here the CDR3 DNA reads TGTGCCAGCAGCGCCATAGCGGGAGGTATGGACGAGCAGTACTTC.